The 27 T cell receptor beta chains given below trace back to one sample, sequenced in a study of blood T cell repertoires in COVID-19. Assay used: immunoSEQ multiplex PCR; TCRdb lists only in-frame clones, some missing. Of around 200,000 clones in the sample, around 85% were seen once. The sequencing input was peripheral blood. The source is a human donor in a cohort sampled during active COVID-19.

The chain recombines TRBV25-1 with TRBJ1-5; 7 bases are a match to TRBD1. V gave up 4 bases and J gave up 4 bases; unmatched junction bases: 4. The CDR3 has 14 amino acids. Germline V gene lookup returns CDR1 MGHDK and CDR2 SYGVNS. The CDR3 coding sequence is TGTGCCAGCAGTGGACAGGGATGGAATCAGCCCCAGCATTTT. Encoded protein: CASSGQGWNQPQHF.

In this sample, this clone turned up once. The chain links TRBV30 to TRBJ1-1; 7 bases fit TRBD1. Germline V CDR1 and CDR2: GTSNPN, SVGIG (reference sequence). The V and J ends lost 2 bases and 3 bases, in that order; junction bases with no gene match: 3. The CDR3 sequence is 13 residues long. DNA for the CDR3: TGTGCCTGGAGTAGGCAGGGGGACACTGAAGCTTTCTTT. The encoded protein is CAWSRQGDTEAFF.

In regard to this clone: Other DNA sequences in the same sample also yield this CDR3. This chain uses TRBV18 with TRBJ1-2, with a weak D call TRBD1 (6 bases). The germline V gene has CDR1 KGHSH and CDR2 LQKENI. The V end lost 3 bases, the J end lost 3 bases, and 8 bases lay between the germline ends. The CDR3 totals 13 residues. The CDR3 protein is CASSPRGDYGYTF. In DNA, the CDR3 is TGTGCCAGCTCACCCAGGGGTGACTATGGCTACACCTTC.

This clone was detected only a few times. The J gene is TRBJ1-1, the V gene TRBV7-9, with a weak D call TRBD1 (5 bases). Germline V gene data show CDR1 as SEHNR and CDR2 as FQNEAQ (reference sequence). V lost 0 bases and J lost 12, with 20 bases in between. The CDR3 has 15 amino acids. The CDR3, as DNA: TGTGCCAGCAGCTTAGCGCTGGGCAGGGTCCCAACACCTTTCTTT. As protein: CASSLALGRVPTPFF.

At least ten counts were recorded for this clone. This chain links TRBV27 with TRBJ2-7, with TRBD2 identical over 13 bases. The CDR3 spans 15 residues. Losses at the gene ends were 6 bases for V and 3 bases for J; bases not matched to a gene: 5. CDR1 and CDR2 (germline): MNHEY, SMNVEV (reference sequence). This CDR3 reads CASSETSGRDYEQYF. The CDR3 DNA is TGTGCCAGCAGCGAAACTAGCGGGAGGGACTACGAGCAGTACTTC.

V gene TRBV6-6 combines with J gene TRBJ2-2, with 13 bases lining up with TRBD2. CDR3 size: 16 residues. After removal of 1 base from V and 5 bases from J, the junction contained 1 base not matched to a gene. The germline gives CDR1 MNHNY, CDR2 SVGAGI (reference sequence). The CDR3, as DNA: TGTGCCAGCAGTTACTGGACTAGCGGGAGTACCGGGGAGCTGTTTTTT. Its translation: CASSYWTSGSTGELFF.

CDR3 sequence: CASRSSYAYEQYF. CDR3 DNA sequence: TGTGCCAGCAGATCAAGCTATGCCTACGAGCAGTACTTC. The chain links TRBV2 to TRBJ2-7; D is unclear. Germline values: CDR1 SNHLY, CDR2 FYNNEI. The CDR3 runs to 13 residues. V was cut by 6 bases and J by 2 bases, with 11 bases left in between.

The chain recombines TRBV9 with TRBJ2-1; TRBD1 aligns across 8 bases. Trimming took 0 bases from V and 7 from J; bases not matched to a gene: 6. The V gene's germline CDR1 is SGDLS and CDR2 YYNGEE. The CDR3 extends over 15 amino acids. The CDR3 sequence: CASSVAPDRVNEQFF. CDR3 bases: TGTGCCAGCAGCGTAGCCCCGGACAGGGTAAATGAGCAGTTCTTC.

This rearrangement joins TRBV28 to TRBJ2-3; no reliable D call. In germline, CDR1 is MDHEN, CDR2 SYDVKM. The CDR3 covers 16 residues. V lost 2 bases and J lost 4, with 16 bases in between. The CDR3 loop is CASSLPGSDSPDTQYF. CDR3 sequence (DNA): TGTGCCAGCAGTTTACCCGGGTCCGACTCTCCAGATACGCAGTATTTT.

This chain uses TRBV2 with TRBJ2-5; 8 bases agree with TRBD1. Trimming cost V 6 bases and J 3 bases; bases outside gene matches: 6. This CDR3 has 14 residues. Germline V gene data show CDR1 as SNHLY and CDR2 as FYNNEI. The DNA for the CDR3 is TGTGCCAGCAGGCTGGACAGGGTCAAAGAGACCCAGTACTTC. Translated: CASRLDRVKETQYF.

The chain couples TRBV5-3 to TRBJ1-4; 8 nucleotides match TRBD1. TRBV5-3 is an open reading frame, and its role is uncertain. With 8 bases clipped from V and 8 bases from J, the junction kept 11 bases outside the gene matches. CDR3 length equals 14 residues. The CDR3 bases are TGTGCCAGGGGTAGGCGGACAGGGAGCGAAAAACTGTTTTTT. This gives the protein CARGRRTGSEKLFF.

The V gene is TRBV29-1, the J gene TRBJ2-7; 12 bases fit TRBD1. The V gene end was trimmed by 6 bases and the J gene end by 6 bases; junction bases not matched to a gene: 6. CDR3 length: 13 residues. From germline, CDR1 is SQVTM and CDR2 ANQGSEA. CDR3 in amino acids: CSVGDRGRFEQYF. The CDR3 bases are TGCAGCGTGGGGGACAGGGGGCGTTTCGAGCAGTACTTC.

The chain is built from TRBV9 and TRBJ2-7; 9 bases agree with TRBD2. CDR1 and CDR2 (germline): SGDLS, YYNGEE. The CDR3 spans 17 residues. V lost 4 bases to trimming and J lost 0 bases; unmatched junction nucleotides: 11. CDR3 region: CASSPGGLAGSSYEQYF. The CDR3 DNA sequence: TGTGCCAGCAGCCCAGGGGGGCTAGCGGGGAGCTCCTACGAGCAGTACTTC.

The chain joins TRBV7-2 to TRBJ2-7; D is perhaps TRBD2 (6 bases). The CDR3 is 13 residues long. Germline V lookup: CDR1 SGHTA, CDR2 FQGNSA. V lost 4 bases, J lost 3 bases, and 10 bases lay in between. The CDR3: CASSSLGGYEQYF. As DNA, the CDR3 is TGTGCCAGCAGCTCCCTCGGGGGCTACGAGCAGTACTTC.

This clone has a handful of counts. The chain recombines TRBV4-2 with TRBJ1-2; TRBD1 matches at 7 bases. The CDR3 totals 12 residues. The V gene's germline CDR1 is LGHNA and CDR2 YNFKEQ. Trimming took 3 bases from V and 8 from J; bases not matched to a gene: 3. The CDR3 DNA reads TGTGCCAGCAGCCAGGGGGACAGAGGCTACACCTTC. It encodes CASSQGDRGYTF.

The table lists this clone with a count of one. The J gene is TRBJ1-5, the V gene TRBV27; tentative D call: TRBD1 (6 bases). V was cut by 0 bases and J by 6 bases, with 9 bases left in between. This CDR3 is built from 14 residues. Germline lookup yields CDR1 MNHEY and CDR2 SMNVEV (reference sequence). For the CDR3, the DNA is TGTGCCAGCAGTTTATCCCCGACAGGTCAGCCCCAGCATTTT. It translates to CASSLSPTGQPQHF.

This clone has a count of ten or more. The CDR3: CASSQSDWGAYNEQFF. The CDR3, as DNA: TGTGCCAGCAGCCAGAGCGATTGGGGAGCTTACAATGAGCAGTTCTTC. The chain carries TRBV27 and TRBJ2-1, with D possibly matching TRBD2 (5 bases). The germline CDR1 and CDR2 sequences are MNHEY and SMNVEV (reference sequence). The CDR3 spans 16 residues. Trimming took 6 bases from V and 4 from J, leaving 19 bases between them.

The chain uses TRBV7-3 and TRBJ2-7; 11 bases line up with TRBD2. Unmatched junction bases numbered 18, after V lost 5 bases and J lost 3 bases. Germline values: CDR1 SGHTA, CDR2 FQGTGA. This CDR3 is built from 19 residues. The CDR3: CASSRPTQGTGTSGYEQYF. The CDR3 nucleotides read TGTGCCAGCAGCCGGCCGACCCAGGGTACCGGGACTAGCGGCTACGAGCAGTACTTC. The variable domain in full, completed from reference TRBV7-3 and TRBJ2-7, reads GAGVSQTPSNKVTEKGKYVELRCDPISGHTALYWYRQSLGQGPEFLIYFQGTGAADDSGLPNDRFFAVRPEGSVSTLKIQRTERGDSAVYLCASSRPTQGTGTSGYEQYFGPGTRLTVT.

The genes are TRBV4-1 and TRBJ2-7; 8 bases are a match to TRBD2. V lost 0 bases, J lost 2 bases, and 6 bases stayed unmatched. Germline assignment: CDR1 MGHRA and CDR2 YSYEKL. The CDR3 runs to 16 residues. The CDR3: CASSQDRYSGTYEQYF. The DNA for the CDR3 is TGCGCCAGCAGCCAAGATCGGTATAGCGGGACCTACGAGCAGTACTTC.

This chain's CDR3 is CASSEQNEKLFF. CDR3 coding DNA: TGTGCCAGCAGTGAACAAAATGAAAAACTGTTTTTT. The rearrangement links TRBV6-1 to TRBJ1-4; unclear D gene. Germline V gene lookup returns CDR1 MNHNS and CDR2 SASEGT. The V gene lost 2 bases and the J gene lost 5 bases, with 3 bases spanning the gap. This CDR3 contains 12 residues.

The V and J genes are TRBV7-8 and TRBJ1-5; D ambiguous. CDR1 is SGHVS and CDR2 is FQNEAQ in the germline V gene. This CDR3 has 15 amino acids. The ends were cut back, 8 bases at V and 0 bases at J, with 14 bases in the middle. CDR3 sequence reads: CASGSAGYSNQPQHF. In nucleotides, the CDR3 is TGTGCCAGCGGCTCGGCGGGGTATAGCAATCAGCCCCAGCATTTT.

The CDR3 region is CASSGSKKGGNEQFF. CDR3 in DNA: TGCGCCAGCAGCGGAAGCAAGAAGGGGGGGAATGAGCAGTTCTTC. This rearrangement joins TRBV5-1 to TRBJ2-1; possible D gene TRBD2, 7 bases. Germline V lookup: CDR1 SGHRS, CDR2 YFSETQ. The CDR3 runs 15 residues. V lost 4 bases to trimming and J lost 7 bases, with 18 bases between them.

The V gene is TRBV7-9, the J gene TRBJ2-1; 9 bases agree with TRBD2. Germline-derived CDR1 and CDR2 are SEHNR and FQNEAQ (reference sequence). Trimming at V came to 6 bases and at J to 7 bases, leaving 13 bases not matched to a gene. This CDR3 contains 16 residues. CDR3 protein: CASRPYGAGGPNEQFF. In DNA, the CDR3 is TGTGCCAGCAGACCCTATGGGGCGGGAGGGCCGAATGAGCAGTTCTTC.

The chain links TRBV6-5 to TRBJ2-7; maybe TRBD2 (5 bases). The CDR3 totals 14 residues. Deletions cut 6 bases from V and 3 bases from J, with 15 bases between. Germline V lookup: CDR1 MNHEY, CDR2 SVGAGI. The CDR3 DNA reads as TGTGCCAGCAGCCGCCGGGAATCCCTCTACGAGCAGTACTTC. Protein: CASSRRESLYEQYF.

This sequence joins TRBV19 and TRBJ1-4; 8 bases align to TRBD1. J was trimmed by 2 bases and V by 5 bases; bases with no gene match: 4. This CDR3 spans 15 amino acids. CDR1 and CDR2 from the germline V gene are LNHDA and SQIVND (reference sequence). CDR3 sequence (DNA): TGTGCCAGTAGTTCCCGACAGGGGACTAATGAAAAACTGTTTTTT. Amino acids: CASSSRQGTNEKLFF.

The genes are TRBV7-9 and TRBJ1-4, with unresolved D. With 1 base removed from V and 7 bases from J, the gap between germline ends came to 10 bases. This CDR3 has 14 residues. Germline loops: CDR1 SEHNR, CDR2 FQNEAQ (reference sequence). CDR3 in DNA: TGTGCCAGCAGCTTAGGGGTAGAGGGTGAAAAACTGTTTTTT. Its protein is CASSLGVEGEKLFF.

The CDR3 here is CASSAQTGGGTGELFF. The CDR3 DNA reads TGTGCCAGCAGCGCCCAGACAGGCGGGGGAACCGGGGAGCTGTTTTTT. The genes are TRBV7-3 and TRBJ2-2; the D gene is possibly TRBD2 (7 bases). The CDR3 sequence is 16 residues long. Germline-derived CDR1 and CDR2 are SGHTA and FQGTGA. Trimming shortened V by 5 bases and J by 5 bases, and 18 bases separated the two germline ends.